Below are 24 T cell receptor beta chains sequenced from a single sample in a study of CD8 T cells in Susac syndrome. Random-hexamer reverse transcription was applied to roughly 0.45 to 1 ug RNA. TCRdb passed the immunoSEQ multiplex PCR reads through MiXCR, listing each CDR3 protein once. The data contain some 130,000 distinct CDR3 sequences, approximately 95% of them seen just once; the ten biggest clones take up about 0.18%. The specimen was CD8+ T cells from PBMCs. The receptor source for this set is a human donor with Susac syndrome.

The chain uses TRBV27 and TRBJ2-6; D is unresolved. Between the trimmed V and J ends, which lost 5 bases and 4 bases, there was a span of 6 bases. CDR1 and CDR2 from the germline V gene are MNHEY and SMNVEV (reference sequence). This CDR3 region has 13 residues. This CDR3 is CASSPGGANVLTF. For the CDR3, the DNA is TGTGCCAGCAGTCCCGGGGGGGCCAACGTCCTGACTTTC.

This clonotype appeared once. The chain combines TRBV4-1 with TRBJ2-3; D ambiguous. This CDR3 comprises 12 residues. V dropped 4 bases and J dropped 6 bases, with 8 bases sitting between them. CDR1 and CDR2 (germline): MGHRA, YSYEKL. CDR3 nucleotide sequence: TGCGCCAGCAGCCCGATAGGTGATACGCAGTATTTT. The encoded protein is CASSPIGDTQYF.

This sequence joins TRBV12-3 or TRBV12-4 and TRBJ1-2; 9 bases match TRBD1. The CDR3 spans 13 residues. V trimming: 7 bases; J trimming: 6 bases; junction bases outside the gene matches: 6. The CDR3 reads CASILGQGHGYTF. The CDR3 region has the DNA TGTGCCAGCATCTTGGGACAGGGCCATGGCTACACCTTC.

The chain recombines TRBV24-1 with TRBJ2-3; D unclear. V gave up 2 bases and J gave up 0 bases, with 5 bases separating them. This CDR3 is built from 14 residues. Germline-derived CDR1 and CDR2 are KGHDR and SFDVKD. The chain's CDR3 is CATSDSGSTDTQYF. The CDR3 DNA reads TGTGCCACCAGTGATTCGGGTAGCACAGATACGCAGTATTTT.

The chain carries TRBV12-3 or TRBV12-4 and TRBJ2-1, with a weak D call TRBD1 (6 bases). The CDR3 spans 12 residues. V shed 5 bases and J shed 14 bases, with 16 bases lying between them. In DNA, the CDR3 is TGTGCCAGCAGTGGGACACGTGGCCGAGAGTTCTTC. It is translated as CASSGTRGREFF.

The rearrangement joins TRBV10-3 to TRBJ2-7, with 8 bases that match TRBD1. CDR1 is ENHRY, CDR2 SYGVKD, per germline. There are 17 residues in the CDR3. J gave up 7 bases and V 2 bases, and 16 bases lay outside the gene matches. CDR3 DNA sequence: TGTGCCATCAGTGAGGTACAGGGGGGACAGGAGGGGAGTGAGCAGTACTTC. Translating it yields CAISEVQGGQEGSEQYF.

The chain is built from TRBV29-1 and TRBJ2-7; D possibly corresponds to TRBD1 (6 bases). Germline values: CDR1 SQVTM, CDR2 ANQGSEA. Trimming cost V 6 bases and J 4 bases, with 10 bases left between them. This CDR3 contains 11 residues. The CDR3 region is CSVSGQYEQYF. The CDR3 bases are TGCAGCGTGAGCGGACAGTACGAGCAGTACTTC.

This chain uses TRBV4-1 with TRBJ2-3; D remains ambiguous. The V gene's germline CDR1 is MGHRA and CDR2 YSYEKL. There are 14 residues in the CDR3. The V gene lost 4 bases and the J gene lost 8 bases, with 16 bases spanning the gap. The CDR3 DNA is TGCGCCAGCAGCCTCCCGGACGGTTGGGGTACGCAGTATTTT. Translation gives CASSLPDGWGTQYF.

The rearrangement joins TRBV5-1 to TRBJ2-3, with D tentatively TRBD1 (6 bases). V was clipped by 3 bases and J by 0 bases, with 14 bases between them. This CDR3 contains 16 residues. Germline CDR1 reads SGHRS; CDR2 reads YFSETQ. CDR3 sequence reads: CASSSVTGSSTDTQYF. The DNA for the CDR3 is TGCGCCAGCAGCTCGGTGACAGGATCTAGCACAGATACGCAGTATTTT.

The chain joins TRBV11-1 to TRBJ2-7; 8 bases fit TRBD2. Germline V gene lookup returns CDR1 SGHAT and CDR2 FQDESV (reference sequence). V dropped 3 bases and J dropped 1; count of bases not matched to a gene: 8. The CDR3 is 16 amino acids. In DNA, the CDR3 is TGTGCCAGCAGCTTCGGTACTCCTAGCGGGTCCTACGAGCAGTACTTC. Its translation: CASSFGTPSGSYEQYF.

The rearrangement links TRBV19 to TRBJ1-1; no reliable D call. The CDR3 runs to 13 residues. The germline gives CDR1 LNHDA, CDR2 SQIVND (reference sequence). V gave up 2 bases and J gave up 3 bases, with 7 bases separating them. In nucleotides, the CDR3 is TGTGCCAGTAGTATATTTGGATACACTGAAGCTTTCTTT. It encodes CASSIFGYTEAFF.

The chain joins TRBV7-8 to TRBJ2-1, with TRBD2 as a possible D gene (5 bases). V shed 4 bases and J shed 5 bases, with 18 bases lying between them. CDR3 size: 16 residues. Germline V CDR1 and CDR2: SGHVS, FQNEAQ. CDR3: CASSSLVGARHNEQFF. In DNA, the CDR3 is TGTGCCAGCAGCTCTCTCGTGGGAGCCCGCCACAATGAGCAGTTCTTC.

The chain links TRBV6-5 to TRBJ2-3, with D perhaps TRBD2 (6 bases). The CDR3 loop spans 15 amino acids. Germline CDR1 and CDR2: MNHEY and SVGAGI. V shed 6 bases and J shed 2 bases, with 15 bases lying between them. Here the CDR3 DNA reads TGTGCCAGCAGAGATGGAGGGGCGGACACAGATACGCAGTATTTT. Amino acids: CASRDGGADTDTQYF.

The genes are TRBV14 and TRBJ1-1; D call uncertain. The germline gives CDR1 SGHDN, CDR2 FVKESK. Trimming cost V 1 base and J 5 bases, with 5 bases left between them. The CDR3 contains 12 residues. This CDR3 reads CASSQVRTEAFF. The CDR3 DNA sequence: TGTGCCAGCAGCCAAGTGAGAACTGAAGCTTTCTTT.

The rearrangement joins TRBV2 to TRBJ2-1; D ambiguous. Trimming removed 9 bases at V and 5 bases at J, with 20 bases between. The length of the CDR3 is 15 residues. Germline V gene sequence: CDR1 SNHLY, CDR2 FYNNEI. The CDR3 bases are TGTGCCAGTCAAAACCCCCTCCGAAATAACAATGAGCAGTTCTTC. Protein product: CASQNPLRNNNEQFF.

This clonotype occurred once. This chain links TRBV12-3 or TRBV12-4 with TRBJ2-5, with 7 positions matching TRBD2. The CDR3 loop spans 15 amino acids. V was pared by 0 bases and J by 4 bases, with 5 bases of the junction left unmatched. The CDR3 region has the DNA TGTGCCAGCAGTTTAGCGGGAGGGCCGGCAGAGACCCAGTACTTC. This codes for CASSLAGGPAETQYF.

J is TRBJ2-1 and V is TRBV20-1; 8 positions agree with TRBD2. This CDR3 is built from 13 residues. Per germline, CDR1 DFQATT and CDR2 SNEGSKA (reference sequence). The V segment lost 3 bases and the J segment 7 bases; nucleotides outside the gene matches: 5. CDR3 residues: CSASGTRVNEQFF. In DNA, the CDR3 is TGCAGTGCTAGTGGGACTAGAGTGAATGAGCAGTTCTTC.

V gene TRBV9 combines with J gene TRBJ2-1; the match to TRBD2 covers 11 bases. With 6 bases clipped from V and 6 bases from J, the junction kept 8 bases outside the gene matches. The CDR3 totals 15 residues. The germline CDR1 and CDR2 sequences are SGDLS and YYNGEE. CDR3 protein: CASTSGTSGSNEQFF. As DNA, the CDR3 is TGTGCCAGCACCTCCGGGACTAGCGGAAGCAATGAGCAGTTCTTC.

The chain uses TRBV20-1 and TRBJ2-7, with TRBD2 matching over 10 bases. Unmatched junction bases numbered 5, after V lost 3 bases and J lost 3 bases. The CDR3 totals 14 residues. CDR1 is DFQATT, CDR2 SNEGSKA, per germline (reference sequence). CDR3 coding DNA: TGCAGTGCTAGTGGAGCGGGAGGGTACTACGAGCAGTACTTC. Its translation: CSASGAGGYYEQYF.

The CDR3 DNA reads TGTGCCAGCAGCTCAAGGGGGGGGAATGGCTACACCTTC. Translating gives CASSSRGGNGYTF. This rearrangement joins TRBV3-1 to TRBJ1-2; tentative D call: TRBD1 (6 bases). Between the trimmed V and J ends, which lost 5 bases and 6 bases, there was a span of 13 bases. The CDR3 is 13 amino acids. In germline, CDR1 is LGHDT, CDR2 YNNKEL (reference sequence).

The chain employs TRBV5-1 and TRBJ1-5; TRBD1 matches at 7 bases. Germline-derived CDR1 and CDR2 are SGHRS and YFSETQ. After removal of 3 bases from V and 3 bases from J, the junction contained 18 bases not matched to a gene. CDR3 length equals 19 residues. The CDR3 bases are TGCGCCAGCAGCTCTGCCCTCGACAGGGCGATCGAGATCAATCAGCCCCAGCATTTT. It codes for CASSSALDRAIEINQPQHF.

This chain joins TRBV29-1 and TRBJ1-2; D might be TRBD1 (5 bases). The CDR3 is 13 residues long. Deletions cut 5 bases from V and 7 bases from J, with 17 bases between. Looked up from germline, CDR1 is SQVTM and CDR2 is ANQGSEA. CDR3 sequence: CSVPSDSSGGYTF. CDR3 coding DNA: TGCAGCGTTCCATCAGACAGCTCCGGTGGCTACACCTTC.

The genes are TRBV27 and TRBJ2-7; a possible D gene is TRBD2 (6 bases). The germline V and J ends were trimmed by 1 base and 5 bases, with 12 bases remaining between them. Germline CDR1 MNHEY, CDR2 SMNVEV (reference sequence). This CDR3 has 14 amino acids. CDR3: CASSLYGSGDEQYF. The CDR3 DNA sequence: TGTGCCAGCAGTTTATACGGGAGTGGCGACGAGCAGTACTTC.

The table lists this clonotype with a count of one. This chain connects TRBV27 to TRBJ2-7, with D perhaps matching TRBD1 (6 bases). Germline V gene lookup returns CDR1 MNHEY and CDR2 SMNVEV (reference sequence). The CDR3 is made up of 14 amino acids. Trimming stripped 3 bases from V and 1 base from J, with 10 bases between. The CDR3 loop reads CASSFRQGSYEQYF. The CDR3 DNA is TGTGCCAGCAGTTTTAGGCAGGGGTCCTACGAGCAGTACTTC.